This T cell receptor beta chain was found in a study of glioma-infiltrating T cells. This clonotype was observed many times. Trimming stripped 1 base from V and 7 bases from J, with 16 bases between. CDR1 and CDR2 (germline): MGHRA, YSYEKL. This CDR3 is built from 15 residues. Amplification of TCR alpha and beta CDR3 regions from RNA used iRepertoire nested multiplex PCR. TCRdb analysed the multiplex PCR reads with MiXCR anew, one entry per CDR3 protein. This table has fewer than 250,000 distinct CDR3 sequences, 25% to 35% appearing once. The source of this sequence is a human donor with low-grade glioma or glioblastoma, undergoing nonglioma brain surgery, or in good health (not recorded which). The chain recombines TRBV4-1 with TRBJ1-2; D is unclear. The sequenced material came from glioma tissue, nonneoplastic brain tissue, or PBMCs (not recorded which). The CDR3: CASSQAVTIQLGYTF. CDR3 nucleotide sequence: TGCGCCAGCAGCCAAGCGGTGACAATACAGCTTGGCTACACCTTC.